Shown below are 24 T cell receptor beta chains from a single sample sequenced in a study of brain T cells in children with intractable seizures. Method: immunoSEQ multiplex PCR; TCRdb's copy keeps in-frame clones and lacks some. Here the sample spans 55,000 to 80,000 clones, approximately 95% being singletons. Sample: peripheral blood, taken at surgery. The receptors stem from a boy less than two years old with focal cortical dysplasia and intractable seizures.

V and J are TRBV5-1 and TRBJ2-3; TRBD2 agrees at 9 bases. From germline, CDR1 is SGHRS and CDR2 YFSETQ. The junction had 8 bases not matched to a gene; V was cut back by 4 bases and J by 2 bases. The CDR3 length is 16 residues. The CDR3 coding sequence is TGCGCCAGCAGCCCCTCCCAGCGGGGGGTCACAGATACGCAGTATTTT. Its protein is CASSPSQRGVTDTQYF.

The genes are TRBV23-1 and TRBJ2-1, with 9 bases that match TRBD1. TRBV23-1 is an ORF for which the function is uncertain. This CDR3 contains 19 residues. V lost 2 bases, J lost 6 bases, and 17 bases stayed unmatched. The CDR3 bases are TGCGCCAGCAGTCAACAAGAAGGACAGGGGTCGTTTATCCGCAATGAGCAGTTCTTC. Translation: CASSQQEGQGSFIRNEQFF.

The chain has TRBV5-6 and TRBJ2-7; 11 positions agree with TRBD2. This CDR3 has 15 residues. CDR1 is SGHDT, CDR2 YYEEEE, per germline. The J segment lost 4 bases and the V segment lost 4 bases, leaving 7 bases of the junction unmatched. The CDR3 region is CASSRLAGLVYEQYF. DNA of the CDR3: TGTGCCAGCAGCCGACTAGCGGGGTTAGTGTACGAGCAGTACTTC.

The CDR3 DNA reads TGCACCAGCAGGTGCCGGGACTACCTCAGCACAGATACGCAGTATTTT. Residues: CTSRCRDYLSTDTQYF. The rearrangement links TRBV1 to TRBJ2-3; the tabulated D call, TRBD2, remains unverified against the DNA. TRBV1 is a pseudogene. CDR3 size: 16 residues.

The V gene is TRBV6-5, the J gene TRBJ2-7; TRBD1 might be the D (6 bases). The CDR3 loop spans 14 amino acids. Germline V CDR1 and CDR2: MNHEY, SVGAGI. Between the trimmed V and J ends, which lost 6 bases and 0 bases, there was a span of 12 bases. CDR3 protein: CASRDPGDSYEQYF. DNA for the CDR3: TGTGCCAGCAGGGACCCAGGGGACTCCTACGAGCAGTACTTC.

The rearrangement uses TRBV5-1 and TRBJ2-5; D assignment may be TRBD1 or TRBD2 (5 bases each). The germline V and J ends were trimmed by 0 bases and 7 bases, with 13 bases remaining between them. In germline, CDR1 is SGHRS, CDR2 YFSETQ. The CDR3 covers 14 residues. The CDR3 reads CASSLEGAGGTQYF. CDR3 bases: TGCGCCAGCAGCTTGGAAGGGGCTGGGGGGACCCAGTACTTC.

The chain recombines TRBV20-1 with TRBJ2-1, with TRBD1 identical over 7 bases. With V trimmed by 3 bases and J by 9 bases, 5 bases remained unmatched. Germline V gives CDR1 DFQATT, CDR2 SNEGSKA (reference sequence). The CDR3 has 12 amino acids. The CDR3 reads CSASSRGSEQFF. Here the CDR3 DNA reads TGCAGTGCTAGTTCCAGGGGGAGTGAGCAGTTCTTC.

The chain joins TRBV7-2 to TRBJ1-2; D call uncertain. The germline V and J ends were trimmed by 4 bases and 6 bases, with 15 bases remaining between them. The CDR3 runs to 14 residues. The germline CDR1 and CDR2 sequences are SGHTA and FQGNSA. CDR3 coding DNA: TGTGCCAGCAGCTCGATCGGGTCTGGGCATGGCTACACCTTC. It encodes CASSSIGSGHGYTF.

The V gene is TRBV19, the J gene TRBJ2-5; TRBD2 matches at 8 bases. The V segment lost 2 bases and the J segment 5 bases; nucleotides outside the gene matches: 10. This CDR3 contains 16 residues. Germline V gene lookup returns CDR1 LNHDA and CDR2 SQIVND (reference sequence). The CDR3 DNA sequence: TGTGCCAGTAGTATACAGGCGGGGGGCCTCTGGGAGACCCAGTACTTC. Protein product: CASSIQAGGLWETQYF.

The chain joins TRBV28 to TRBJ1-3; D is possibly TRBD1 (6 bases). The CDR3 has 17 residues. Trimming removed 0 bases from V and 0 bases from J, with 12 bases in between. Germline CDR1 is MDHEN and CDR2 is SYDVKM. CDR3 DNA sequence: TGTGCCAGCAGTTTATGGACAGGAACCCGCTCTGGAAACACCATATATTTT. Its protein is CASSLWTGTRSGNTIYF.

J is TRBJ2-7 and V is TRBV7-9, with D unresolved. Germline lookup yields CDR1 SEHNR and CDR2 FQNEAQ (reference sequence). There are 12 residues in the CDR3. Deletions cut 5 bases from V and 6 bases from J, with 11 bases between. CDR3 nucleotides: TGTGCCAGCAGCCCCGGGTCCCTCGAGCAGTACTTC. This encodes CASSPGSLEQYF.

J is TRBJ2-1 and V is TRBV19, with 8 bases fitting TRBD2. V shed 2 bases and J 6 bases; nucleotides not matched to a gene: 6. Looked up from germline, CDR1 is LNHDA and CDR2 is SQIVND (reference sequence). This CDR3 contains 15 residues. CDR3 residues: CASSISREGTNEQFF. Here the CDR3 DNA reads TGTGCCAGTAGTATATCACGGGAGGGTACCAATGAGCAGTTCTTC.

The chain joins TRBV24-1 to TRBJ2-5, with 7 bases lining up with TRBD1. Germline V lookup: CDR1 KGHDR, CDR2 SFDVKD. The V and J ends lost 10 bases and 1 base, in that order; junction bases with no gene match: 17. The length of the CDR3 is 17 residues. Written as DNA, the CDR3 is TGTGCCACTCCCATTAACCGGGACAGAGACTCCCAAGAGACCCAGTACTTC. It codes for CATPINRDRDSQETQYF.

The genes are TRBV5-5 and TRBJ2-1, with D possibly matching TRBD2 (5 bases). With 4 bases removed from V and 1 base from J, the gap between germline ends came to 9 bases. The CDR3 has 14 residues. Germline assignment: CDR1 SGHKS and CDR2 YYEKEE (reference sequence). CDR3 protein: CASSPRRSYNEQFF. As DNA, the CDR3 is TGTGCCAGCAGCCCTAGGAGGTCCTACAATGAGCAGTTCTTC.

The rearrangement links TRBV19 to TRBJ1-5, with D possibly TRBD1 on 6 matching bases. The CDR3 consists of 15 residues. CDR1 is LNHDA and CDR2 is SQIVND in the germline V gene (reference sequence). Trimming shortened V by 2 bases and J by 4 bases, and 12 bases separated the two germline ends. The CDR3 reads CASSIRTALNQPQHF. CDR3 DNA sequence: TGTGCCAGTAGTATACGGACAGCCCTTAATCAGCCCCAGCATTTT.

The chain joins TRBV6-5 to TRBJ2-5, with a weak D call TRBD1 (5 bases). V was shortened by 6 bases and J by 3 bases, with 8 bases between the two germline ends. There are 12 residues in the CDR3. Per the germline V gene, CDR1 is MNHEY and CDR2 is SVGAGI. Written as DNA, the CDR3 is TGTGCCAGCAGCCGCAGGGAAGAGACCCAGTACTTC. Protein product: CASSRREETQYF.

The chain is built from TRBV7-2 and TRBJ1-5; D gene unclear. Trimming shortened V by 4 bases and J by 1 base, and 11 bases separated the two germline ends. Germline CDR1 SGHTA, CDR2 FQGNSA. The CDR3 is 15 residues long. CDR3 protein: CASSSDGRSNQPQHF. Here the CDR3 DNA reads TGTGCCAGCAGCTCCGACGGGAGGAGCAATCAGCCCCAGCATTTT.

The chain carries TRBV14 and TRBJ1-1; D may be TRBD1 (6 bases). V was trimmed by 4 bases and J by 5 bases, leaving 8 bases between them. The germline gives CDR1 SGHDN, CDR2 FVKESK. The CDR3 loop spans 12 amino acids. The DNA of the CDR3 is TGTGCCAGCAGCCGAGGGGGGACTGAAGCTTTCTTT. Translation: CASSRGGTEAFF.

V is TRBV5-1 and J is TRBJ2-7, with D perhaps given as TRBD1 or TRBD2 (5 bases each). Deletions cut 3 bases from V and 5 bases from J, with 9 bases between. The CDR3 has 12 amino acids. The germline CDR1 and CDR2 sequences are SGHRS and YFSETQ. The CDR3, as DNA: TGCGCCAGCAGCTCCCGGGGCGACGAGCAGTACTTC. Its protein product is CASSSRGDEQYF.

The chain uses TRBV19 and TRBJ2-3; 7 nucleotides line up with TRBD2. J lost 8 bases, V lost 8 bases, and 22 bases had no gene match. There are 17 residues in the CDR3. Germline CDR1 is LNHDA and CDR2 is SQIVND (reference sequence). In nucleotides, the CDR3 is TGTGCCAGTCAGTGGACCTTGTCCGGGGGGAGCATGGGTACGCAGTATTTT. This gives the protein CASQWTLSGGSMGTQYF.

The chain has TRBV4-3 and TRBJ2-5, with TRBD2 identical over 8 bases. Germline V gene data show CDR1 as LGHNA and CDR2 as YSLEER. After removal of 0 bases from V and 4 bases from J, the junction contained 10 bases not matched to a gene. The CDR3 has 17 amino acids. The CDR3 region is CASSQDRNSGIRETQYF. The CDR3 region has the DNA TGCGCCAGCAGCCAAGATCGAAATAGCGGGATTCGAGAGACCCAGTACTTC.

This chain uses TRBV6-4 with TRBJ1-4; D possibly corresponds to TRBD1 (5 bases). V was trimmed by 7 bases and J by 3 bases, leaving 21 bases between them. The CDR3 spans 17 residues. CDR1 is MRHNA and CDR2 is SNTAGT in the germline V gene. DNA for the CDR3: TGTGCCAGCAACAAACAGGCCCGAGTTGAAGCTAATGAAAAACTGTTTTTT. The encoded protein is CASNKQARVEANEKLFF.

Points on this clone: This CDR3 is also generated by other DNA sequences in the sample. J is TRBJ1-2 and V is TRBV4-1, with 10 bases that match TRBD1. The germline V gene has CDR1 MGHRA and CDR2 YSYEKL. This CDR3 is 19 amino acids long. V lost 3 bases and J lost 7; bases outside the gene matches: 20. CDR3 DNA sequence: TGCGCCAGCAGCCACGGTCGGGGGGGAACCGGGACAGGGGACGGTGGCTACACCTTC. Translating gives CASSHGRGGTGTGDGGYTF.

This chain links TRBV25-1 with TRBJ2-7; tentative D call: TRBD1 (6 bases). The CDR3 spans 11 residues. CDR1 MGHDK and CDR2 SYGVNS come from the germline V gene. CDR3 nucleotides: TGTGTAGGACAGCGGTCCTACGAGCAGTACTTC. It yields the protein CVGQRSYEQYF.